This TCR beta chain is drawn from a study of blood T cell repertoires in COVID-19. Study background: Acute-phase and convalescent COVID-19 samples originated in the United States, Italy and Spain.

Some clones are missing from TCRdb's copy, which holds only in-frame ones; the method was immunoSEQ multiplex PCR. The table shows approximately 200,000 clones, with 79% occurring only once. It was during active infection that Seattle patients were enrolled and then longitudinally followed. This clone has a single count. The length of the CDR3 is 15 residues. Germline-derived CDR1 and CDR2 are SGHRS and YFSETQ. V shed 2 bases, J shed 0 bases, and the junction held 4 bases outside the gene matches. The sample consisted of peripheral blood. The sequence derives from a woman between 35 and 50 years old with COVID-19, enrolled during active disease. V and J are TRBV5-1 and TRBJ2-5; 7 bases map to TRBD1. In DNA, the CDR3 is TGCGCCAGCAGCTTACGGGGACAGTACCAAGAGACCCAGTACTTC. It codes for CASSLRGQYQETQYF.